This T cell receptor (beta chain) was recorded in a study of blood T cell repertoires in COVID-19. Whole-study context: Samples representing acute and convalescent COVID-19 were sourced from the United States, Italy and Spain. The analysed material was cDNA or gDNA that came from T cells, B-cell-depleted T cells, or PBMCs.

Under the authors' procedure: Amplification of reference gene primers provided the estimated nucleated cell counts. Data came from immunoSEQ multiplex PCR; TCRdb stores just in-frame clones and leaves some out. For V, J and clone size, that table is used; D and trimming come from the DNA. The sample shows approximately 200,000 clones, 80% to 90% of them seen only once. This CDR3 spans 16 amino acids. Germline-derived CDR1 and CDR2 are MNHNS and SASEGT. The V gene lost 0 bases and the J gene lost 4 bases, with 15 bases spanning the gap. Sequencing was carried out using peripheral blood. This rearrangement joins TRBV6-1 to TRBJ2-5; D possibly corresponds to TRBD1 (7 bases). The TCR comes from a human donor with active or convalescent COVID-19. The donor label of this sample is uncertain. The CDR3 DNA sequence: TGTGCCAGCAGTGAAGCAGGCAGGGGGGCTGGAGAGACCCAGTACTTC. Protein: CASSEAGRGAGETQYF.